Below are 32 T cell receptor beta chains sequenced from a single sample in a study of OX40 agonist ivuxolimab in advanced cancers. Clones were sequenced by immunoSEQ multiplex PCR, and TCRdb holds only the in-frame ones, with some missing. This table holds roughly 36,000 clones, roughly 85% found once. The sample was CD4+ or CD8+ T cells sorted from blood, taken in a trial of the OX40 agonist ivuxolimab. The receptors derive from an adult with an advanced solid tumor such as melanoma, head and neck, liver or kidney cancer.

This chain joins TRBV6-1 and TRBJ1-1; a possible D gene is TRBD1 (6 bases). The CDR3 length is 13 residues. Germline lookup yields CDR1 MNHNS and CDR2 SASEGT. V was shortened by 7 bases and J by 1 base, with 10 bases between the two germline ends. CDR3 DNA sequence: TGTGCCAGCATCAGGACAGAGAACACTGAAGCTTTCTTT. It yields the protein CASIRTENTEAFF.

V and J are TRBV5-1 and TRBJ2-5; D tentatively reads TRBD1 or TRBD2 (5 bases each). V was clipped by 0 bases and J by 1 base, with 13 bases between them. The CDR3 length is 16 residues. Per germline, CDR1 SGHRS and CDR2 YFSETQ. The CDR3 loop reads CASSLAFSGAQETQYF. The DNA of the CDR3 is TGCGCCAGCAGCTTGGCCTTTTCCGGGGCCCAAGAGACCCAGTACTTC.

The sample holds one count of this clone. This CDR3 reads CASSSTGINQPQHF. For the CDR3, the DNA is TGTGCCAGCAGCTCGACAGGGATAAATCAGCCCCAGCATTTT. The J gene is TRBJ1-5, the V gene TRBV7-2, with TRBD1 matching over 7 bases. V gave up 4 bases and J gave up 4 bases; unmatched junction bases: 4. CDR3 length equals 14 residues. Per germline, CDR1 SGHTA and CDR2 FQGNSA.

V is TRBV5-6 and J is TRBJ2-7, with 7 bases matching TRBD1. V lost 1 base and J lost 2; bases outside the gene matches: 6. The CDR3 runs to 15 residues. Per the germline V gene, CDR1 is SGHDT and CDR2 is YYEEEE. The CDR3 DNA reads TGTGCCAGCAGCTTGTTGGGGACAGACCCCTACGAGCAGTACTTC. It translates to CASSLLGTDPYEQYF.

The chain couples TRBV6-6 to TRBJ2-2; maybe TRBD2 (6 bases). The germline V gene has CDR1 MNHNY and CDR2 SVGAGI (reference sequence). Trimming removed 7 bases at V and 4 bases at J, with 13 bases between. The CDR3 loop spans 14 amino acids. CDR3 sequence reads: CASTGGGSTGELFF. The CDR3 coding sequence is TGTGCCAGCACCGGGGGTGGGAGCACCGGGGAGCTGTTTTTT.

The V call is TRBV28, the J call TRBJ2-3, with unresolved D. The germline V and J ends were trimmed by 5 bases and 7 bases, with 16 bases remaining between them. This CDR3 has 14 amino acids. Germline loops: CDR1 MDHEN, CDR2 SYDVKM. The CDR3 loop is CASSPPERRNTQYF. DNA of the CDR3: TGTGCCAGCAGTCCGCCCGAAAGAAGGAATACGCAGTATTTT.

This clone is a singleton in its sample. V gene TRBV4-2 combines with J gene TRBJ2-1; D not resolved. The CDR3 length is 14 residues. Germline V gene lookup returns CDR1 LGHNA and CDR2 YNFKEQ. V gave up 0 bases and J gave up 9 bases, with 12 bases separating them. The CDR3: CASSQEDASSEQFF. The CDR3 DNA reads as TGTGCCAGCAGCCAAGAGGACGCGTCGAGTGAGCAGTTCTTC.

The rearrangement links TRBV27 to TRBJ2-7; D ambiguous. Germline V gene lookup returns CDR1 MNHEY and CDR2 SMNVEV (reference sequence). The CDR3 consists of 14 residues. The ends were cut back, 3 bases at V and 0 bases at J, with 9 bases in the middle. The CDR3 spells CASSFTVHSYEQYF. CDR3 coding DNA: TGTGCCAGCAGTTTTACAGTACACTCCTACGAGCAGTACTTC.

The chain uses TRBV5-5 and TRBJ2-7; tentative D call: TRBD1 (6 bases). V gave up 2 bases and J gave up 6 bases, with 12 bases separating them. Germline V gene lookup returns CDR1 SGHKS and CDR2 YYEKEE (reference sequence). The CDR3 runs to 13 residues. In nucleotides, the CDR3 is TGTGCCAGCAGCTTCCGGGACACAAGCGAGCAGTACTTC. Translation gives CASSFRDTSEQYF.

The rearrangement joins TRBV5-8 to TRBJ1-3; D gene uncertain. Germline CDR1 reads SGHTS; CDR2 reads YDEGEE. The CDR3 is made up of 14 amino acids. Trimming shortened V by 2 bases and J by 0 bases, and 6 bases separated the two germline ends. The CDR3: CASSFGTSGNTIYF. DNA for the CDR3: TGTGCCAGCAGCTTTGGTACCTCTGGAAACACCATATATTTT.

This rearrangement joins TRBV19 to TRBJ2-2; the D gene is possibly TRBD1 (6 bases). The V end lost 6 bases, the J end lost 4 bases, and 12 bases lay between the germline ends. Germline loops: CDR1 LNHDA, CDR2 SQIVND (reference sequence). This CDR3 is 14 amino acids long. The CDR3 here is CASRPTGGTGELFF. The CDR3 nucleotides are TGTGCCAGTAGGCCGACAGGCGGCACCGGGGAGCTGTTTTTT.

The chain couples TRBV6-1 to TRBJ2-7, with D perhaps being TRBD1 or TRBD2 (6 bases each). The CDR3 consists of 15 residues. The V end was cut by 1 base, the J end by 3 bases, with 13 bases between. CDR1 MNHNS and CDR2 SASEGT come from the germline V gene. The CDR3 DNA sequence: TGTGCCAGCAGTGAAGAGGGGGGCGGGTTCTACGAGCAGTACTTC. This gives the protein CASSEEGGGFYEQYF.

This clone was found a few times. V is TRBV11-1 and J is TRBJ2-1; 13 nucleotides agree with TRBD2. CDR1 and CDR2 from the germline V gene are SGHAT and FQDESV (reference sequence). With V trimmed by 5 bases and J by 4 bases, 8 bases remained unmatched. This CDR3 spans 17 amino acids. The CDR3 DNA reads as TGTGCCAGCAGCGTAGGGACTAGCGGGACCGTTTACAATGAGCAGTTCTTC. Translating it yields CASSVGTSGTVYNEQFF.

CDR3 in DNA: TGCGCCAGCAGCGAACAGGGGCGAACTGAAGCTTTCTTT. Residues: CASSEQGRTEAFF. V is TRBV5-1 and J is TRBJ1-1; 7 nucleotides align to TRBD1. The J segment lost 5 bases and the V segment lost 4 bases, leaving 5 bases of the junction unmatched. Germline V CDR1 and CDR2: SGHRS, YFSETQ. This CDR3 has 13 residues.

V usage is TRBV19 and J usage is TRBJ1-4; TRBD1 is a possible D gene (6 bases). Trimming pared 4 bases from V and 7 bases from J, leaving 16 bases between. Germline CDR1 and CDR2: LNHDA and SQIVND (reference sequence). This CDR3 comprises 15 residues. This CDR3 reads CASSTPQGSGEKLFF. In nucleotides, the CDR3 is TGTGCCAGTAGTACCCCCCAGGGGAGTGGTGAAAAACTGTTTTTT.

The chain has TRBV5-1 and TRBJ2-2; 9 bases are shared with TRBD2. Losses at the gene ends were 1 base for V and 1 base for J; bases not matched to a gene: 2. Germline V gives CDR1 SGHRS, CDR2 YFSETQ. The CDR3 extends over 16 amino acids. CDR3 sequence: CASSLLAGVNTGELFF. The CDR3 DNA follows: TGCGCCAGCAGCTTGTTAGCGGGGGTGAACACCGGGGAGCTGTTTTTT.

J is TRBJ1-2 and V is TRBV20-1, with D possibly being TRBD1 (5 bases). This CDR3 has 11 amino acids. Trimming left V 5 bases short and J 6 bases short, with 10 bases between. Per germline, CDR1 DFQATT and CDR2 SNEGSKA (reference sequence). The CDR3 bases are TGCAGTGCTCCGGGGCAGGATGGCTACACCTTC. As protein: CSAPGQDGYTF.

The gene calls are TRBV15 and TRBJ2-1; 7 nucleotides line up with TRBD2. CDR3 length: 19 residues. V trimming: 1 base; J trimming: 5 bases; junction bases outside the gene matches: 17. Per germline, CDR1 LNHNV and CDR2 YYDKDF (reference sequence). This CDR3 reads CATSRVGWAGVGYDNEQFF. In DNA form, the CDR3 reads TGTGCCACCAGCAGAGTGGGGTGGGCGGGAGTGGGGTACGACAATGAGCAGTTCTTC.

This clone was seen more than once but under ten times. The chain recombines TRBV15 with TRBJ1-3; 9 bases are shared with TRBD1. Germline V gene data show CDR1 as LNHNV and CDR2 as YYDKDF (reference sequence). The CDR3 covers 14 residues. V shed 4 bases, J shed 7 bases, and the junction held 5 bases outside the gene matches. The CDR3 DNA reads TGTGCCACCAGCATTGACAGGGGGGGTAACACCATATATTTT. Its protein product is CATSIDRGGNTIYF.

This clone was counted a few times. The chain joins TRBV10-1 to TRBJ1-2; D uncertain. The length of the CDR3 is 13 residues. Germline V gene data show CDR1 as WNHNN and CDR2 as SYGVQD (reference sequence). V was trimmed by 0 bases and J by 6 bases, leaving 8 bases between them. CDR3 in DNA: TGCGCCAGCAGTGAGTCAGTATCCGATGGCTACACCTTC. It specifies CASSESVSDGYTF.

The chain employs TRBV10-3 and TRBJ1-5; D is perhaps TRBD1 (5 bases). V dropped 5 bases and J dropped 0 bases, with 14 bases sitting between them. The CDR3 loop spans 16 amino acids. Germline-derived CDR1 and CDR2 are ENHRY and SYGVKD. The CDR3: CAISSTARVSNQPQHF. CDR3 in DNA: TGTGCCATCAGTTCCACTGCCAGGGTTAGCAATCAGCCCCAGCATTTT.

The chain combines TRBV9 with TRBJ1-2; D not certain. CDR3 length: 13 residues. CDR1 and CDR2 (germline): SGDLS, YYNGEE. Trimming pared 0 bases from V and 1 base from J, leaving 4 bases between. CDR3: CASSVVDNYGYTF. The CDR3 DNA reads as TGTGCCAGCAGCGTAGTTGATAACTATGGCTACACCTTC.

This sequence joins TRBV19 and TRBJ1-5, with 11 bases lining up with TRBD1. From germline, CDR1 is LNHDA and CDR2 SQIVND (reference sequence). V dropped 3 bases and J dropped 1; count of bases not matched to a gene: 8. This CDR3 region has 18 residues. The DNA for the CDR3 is TGTGCCAGTAGTATCCGGACAGGGGGCCAACGGAGCAATCAGCCCCAGCATTTT. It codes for CASSIRTGGQRSNQPQHF.

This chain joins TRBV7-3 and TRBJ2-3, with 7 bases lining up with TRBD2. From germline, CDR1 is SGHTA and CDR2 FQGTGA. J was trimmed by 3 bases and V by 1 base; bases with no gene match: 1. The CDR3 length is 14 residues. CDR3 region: CASSLRAGTDTQYF. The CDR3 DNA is TGTGCCAGCAGCTTAAGAGCGGGGACAGATACGCAGTATTTT.

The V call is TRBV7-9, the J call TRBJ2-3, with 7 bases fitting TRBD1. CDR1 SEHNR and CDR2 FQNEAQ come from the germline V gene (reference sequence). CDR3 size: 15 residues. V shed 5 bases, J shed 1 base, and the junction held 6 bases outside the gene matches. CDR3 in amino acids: CASSGTGTGTDTQYF. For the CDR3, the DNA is TGTGCCAGCAGCGGAACCGGGACAGGCACAGATACGCAGTATTTT.

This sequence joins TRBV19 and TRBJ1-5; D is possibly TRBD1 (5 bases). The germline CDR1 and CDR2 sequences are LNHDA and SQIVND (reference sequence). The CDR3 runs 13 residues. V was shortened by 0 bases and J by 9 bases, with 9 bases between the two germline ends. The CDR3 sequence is CASSIEGVAPQHF. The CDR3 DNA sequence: TGTGCCAGTAGTATAGAGGGGGTTGCGCCCCAGCATTTT.

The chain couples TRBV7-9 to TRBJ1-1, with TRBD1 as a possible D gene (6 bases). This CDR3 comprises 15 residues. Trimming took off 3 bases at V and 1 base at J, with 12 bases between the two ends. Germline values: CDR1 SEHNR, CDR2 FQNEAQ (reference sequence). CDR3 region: CASSLHREGNTEAFF. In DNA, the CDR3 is TGTGCCAGCAGCTTGCACAGGGAGGGGAACACTGAAGCTTTCTTT.

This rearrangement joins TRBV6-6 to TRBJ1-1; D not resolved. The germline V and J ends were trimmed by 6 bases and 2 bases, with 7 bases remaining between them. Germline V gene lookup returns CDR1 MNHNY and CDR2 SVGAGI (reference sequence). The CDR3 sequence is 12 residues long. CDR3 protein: CASSKGNTEAFF. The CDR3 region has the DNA TGTGCCAGCAGCAAGGGCAACACTGAAGCTTTCTTT.

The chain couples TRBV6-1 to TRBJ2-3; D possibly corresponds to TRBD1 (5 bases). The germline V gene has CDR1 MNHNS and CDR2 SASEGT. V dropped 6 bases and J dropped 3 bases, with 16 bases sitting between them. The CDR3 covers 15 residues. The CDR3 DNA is TGTGCCAGCAGGACCACAGGATCGAGGACAGATACGCAGTATTTT. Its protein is CASRTTGSRTDTQYF.

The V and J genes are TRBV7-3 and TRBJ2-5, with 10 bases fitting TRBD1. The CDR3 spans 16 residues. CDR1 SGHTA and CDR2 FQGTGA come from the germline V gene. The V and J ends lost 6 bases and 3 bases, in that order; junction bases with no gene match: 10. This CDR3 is CASRLGQGGSEETQYF. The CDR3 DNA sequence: TGTGCCAGCAGACTCGGACAGGGGGGATCCGAAGAGACCCAGTACTTC. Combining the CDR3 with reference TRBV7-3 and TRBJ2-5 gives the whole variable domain GAGVSQTPSNKVTEKGKYVELRCDPISGHTALYWYRQSLGQGPEFLIYFQGTGAADDSGLPNDRFFAVRPEGSVSTLKIQRTERGDSAVYLCASRLGQGGSEETQYFGPGTRLLVL.

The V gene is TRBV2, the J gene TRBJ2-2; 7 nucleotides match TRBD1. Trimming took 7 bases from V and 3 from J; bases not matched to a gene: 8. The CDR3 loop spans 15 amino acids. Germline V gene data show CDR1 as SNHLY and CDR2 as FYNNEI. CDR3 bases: TGTGCCAGCATGAGGAGCACAGGGGACACCGGGGAGCTGTTTTTT. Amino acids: CASMRSTGDTGELFF.

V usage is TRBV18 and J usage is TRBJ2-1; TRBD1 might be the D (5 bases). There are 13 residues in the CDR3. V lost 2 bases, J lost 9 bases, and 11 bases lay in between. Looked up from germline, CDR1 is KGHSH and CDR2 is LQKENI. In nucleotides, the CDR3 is TGTGCCAGCTCACCAACGGCAAGGGGTGAGCAGTTCTTC. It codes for CASSPTARGEQFF. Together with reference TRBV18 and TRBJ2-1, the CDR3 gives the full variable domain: NAGVMQNPRHLVRRRGQEARLRCSPMKGHSHVYWYRQLPEEGLKFMVYLQKENIIDESGMPKERFSAEFPKEGPSILRIQQVVRGDSAAYFCASSPTARGEQFFGPGTRLTVL.